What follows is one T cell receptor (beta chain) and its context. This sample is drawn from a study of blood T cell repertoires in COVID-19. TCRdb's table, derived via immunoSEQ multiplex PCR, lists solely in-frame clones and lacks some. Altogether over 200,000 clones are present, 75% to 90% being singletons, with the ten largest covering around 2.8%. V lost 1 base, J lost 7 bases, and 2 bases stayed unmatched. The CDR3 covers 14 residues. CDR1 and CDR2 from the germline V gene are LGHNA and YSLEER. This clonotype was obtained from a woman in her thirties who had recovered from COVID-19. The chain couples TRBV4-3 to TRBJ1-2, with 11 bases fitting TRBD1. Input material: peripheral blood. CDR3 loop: CASSQGDRGFGYTF. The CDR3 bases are TGCGCCAGCAGCCAAGGGGACAGGGGGTTTGGCTACACCTTC.